A selection of T cell receptor beta chains follows, all from one sample in a study of blood T cell repertoires in COVID-19. Only in-frame clones appear in the TCRdb table, and some are missing; sequencing was by immunoSEQ multiplex PCR. The table has about 150,000 clones, about nine tenths seen once; the top ten hold roughly 3.9%. Input material: PBMCs or T cells enriched from blood (not recorded which). These receptors originate from a man aged 50-60 years who had recovered from COVID-19. Both conserved end residues are trimmed from each CDR3.

>TRBJ2-2|TRBV7-3
ASSAGTGVSGELF
>TRBJ1-6|TRBV28
ASSFLDSSNSPLH
>TRBJ1-5|TRBV5-1
ASSPGTGGSNQPQH
>TRBJ2-3|TRBV28
ASSSATSGGTDTQY
>TRBJ1-3|TRBV29-1
SVQSTGNGNTIY
>TRBJ1-5|TRBV5-4
AGSRQGGNQPQH
>TRBJ1-2|TRBV2
ASSERLRVLNYGYT
>TRBJ2-1|TRBV30
AWSLPDRGGGEQF
>TRBJ1-1|TRBV2
ASSVLRAEAF
>TRBJ2-3|TRBV5-6
ASSPGLAVDTQY
>TRBJ1-4|TRBV2
ASSGLRTKLF
>TRBJ1-2|TRBV10-3
AISESNRNYGYT
>TRBJ1-6|TRBV2
ASSVTGNSPLH
>TRBJ2-3|TRBV7-9
ASSSQLGDTQY
>TRBJ1-1|TRBV21-1
ASSKAKGGNEAF
>TRBJ2-1|TRBV5-1
ASSFAPESSRNSYNEQF
>TRBJ2-1|TRBV5-6
ASSLPGQGPHEQF
>TRBJ2-3|TRBV30
AWSATRTSRGRKDTQY
>TRBJ2-2|TRBV30
APGTEKRELF
>TRBJ2-3|TRBV5-5
ASSLARASTDTQY
>TRBJ1-2|TRBV28
ASSTRGTNYGYT
>TRBJ2-3|TRBV7-9
ASSHDRRSTDTQY
>TRBJ1-2|TRBV5-1
ASSPGQTYGYT
>TRBJ1-2|TRBV30
AWTPLSFGDRGTYGYT
>TRBJ1-1|TRBV7-9
ASSLTGTGSSTEAF
>TRBJ1-2|TRBV18
ASSPGQGYGYT
>TRBJ2-3|TRBV3-1/TRBV3-2
ASSPGRDEGDTQY
>TRBJ2-3|TRBV12-3/TRBV12-4
ASRGQGTDTQY
>TRBJ1-3|TRBV29-1
SAQTGGDTIY
>TRBJ2-2|TRBV4-3
ASSQNTGVPGELF
>TRBJ1-4|TRBV6-5
ASRKQGANEKLF
>TRBJ1-3|TRBV7-9
ASSVTHAARERFGNTIY
>TRBJ1-5|TRBV4-1
ASSQDEFGGDQPQH
>TRBJ1-2|TRBV28
ASSYHRGRLGYT
>TRBJ1-1|TRBV28
ASSMFWDRNTEAF
>TRBJ1-4|TRBV5-5
ASSSGGSNEKLF
>TRBJ1-1|TRBV7-9
ASSSYTEAF
>TRBJ2-6|TRBV7-8
ASSLRQSPSGANVLT
>TRBJ2-7|TRBV11-2
ASSFNYEQY
>TRBJ1-6|TRBV20-1
SSGLNSPLH
>TRBJ1-2|TRBV27
ASSQRQNYGYT
>TRBJ1-1|TRBV7-3
ASSGQDNTEAF
>TRBJ1-2|TRBV5-1
ASSQGTGIIGYT
>TRBJ2-7|TRBV3-1/TRBV3-2
ASSRVSYEQY
>TRBJ1-2|TRBV27
ASSLTGAGYT
>TRBJ1-6|TRBV13
ASSVGQGSSPLH
>TRBJ1-3|TRBV15
ATSRDRHIGNTIY
>TRBJ1-1|TRBV18
ASSTAGAGSGTEAF
>TRBJ1-1|TRBV24-1
AIGEEAF
>TRBJ2-7|TRBV6-5
ASRILGTTNYEQY
>TRBJ2-5|TRBV19
ASSMQGYDQY
>TRBJ2-3|TRBV29-1
SVGEGTSVILTDTQY
>TRBJ1-1|TRBV6-5
ASGILNTEAF
>TRBJ1-2|TRBV2
AGRTDNYGYT
>TRBJ2-1|TRBV5-8
ASVDLGDNEQF
>TRBJ2-3|TRBV9
ASSPRLGGVTDTQY
>TRBJ2-2|TRBV7-6
ASSLRPGLGTGELF